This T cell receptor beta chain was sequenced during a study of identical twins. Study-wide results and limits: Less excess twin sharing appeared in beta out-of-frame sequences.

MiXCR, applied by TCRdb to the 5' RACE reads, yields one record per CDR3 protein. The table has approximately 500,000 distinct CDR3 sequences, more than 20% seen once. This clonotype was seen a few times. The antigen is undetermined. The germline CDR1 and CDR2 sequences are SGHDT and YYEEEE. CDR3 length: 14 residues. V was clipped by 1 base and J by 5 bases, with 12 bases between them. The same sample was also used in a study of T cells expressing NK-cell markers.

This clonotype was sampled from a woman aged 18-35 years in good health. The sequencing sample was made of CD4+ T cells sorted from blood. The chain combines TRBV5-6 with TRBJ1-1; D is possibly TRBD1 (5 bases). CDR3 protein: CASSLWRRETEAFF. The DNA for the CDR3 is TGTGCCAGCAGCTTGTGGCGCAGGGAAACTGAAGCTTTCTTT.